Each of the 5 T cell receptor beta chains below was sequenced from the same sample in a study of T cell clonality in common variable immunodeficiency. Sequencing was performed with immunoSEQ multiplex PCR; in TCRdb, only in-frame clones are kept and a portion is missing. The sample contains around 55,000 clones, none occurring once; about 1.8% lies in the top ten. Material: peripheral blood mononuclear cells. These receptors were taken from a person between 18 and 75 years old in good health.

This clone was observed at least ten times. The read halts 3 residues ahead of the CDR3 end, with the missing end drawn from the germline J gene. V and J are TRBV30 and TRBJ2-3, with D perhaps TRBD2 (5 bases). Trimming took off 6 bases at V and 1 base at J, with 14 bases between the two ends. CDR1 GTSNPN and CDR2 SVGIG come from the germline V gene (reference sequence). The CDR3 consists of 14 residues. This CDR3 is CACHLAVGTDTQYF. CDR3 bases read: TGTGCCTGCCATCTAGCTGTGGGCACAGATACG.

The table lists this clone with many counts. The read ends 3 residues early relative to the CDR3; the germline J gene fills the gap. V usage is TRBV6-2 or TRBV6-3 and J usage is TRBJ2-7; maybe TRBD1 (6 bases). The CDR3 has 15 residues. The V end lost 2 bases, the J end lost 5 bases, and 16 bases lay between the germline ends. Germline CDR1 and CDR2: MNHEY and SVGEGT. CDR3 bases read: TGTGCCAGCAGTTACCGAACTACAGGGACCAACGAG. Protein: CASSYRTTGTNE. The full CDR3 protein is CASSYRTTGTNEQYF.

This clone showed up many times. The read terminates 3 residues before the CDR3 end, so the remaining end is supplied by the germline J gene. The rearrangement links TRBV4-1 to TRBJ1-2; D not certain. Trimming left V 4 bases short and J 2 bases short, with 14 bases between. CDR1 and CDR2 from the germline V gene are MGHRA and YSYEKL. This CDR3 comprises 15 residues. The CDR3: CASSLTMPRNYGYTF. The covered CDR3 bases are TGCGCCAGCAGCCTTACAATGCCCAGAAACTATGGC.

This clone was seen ten or more times. The DNA read from the CDR3 is TGCGCCAGCAGCTCCGGACTAGCGGGAGAGGATACG. Protein product: CASSSGLAGEDT. The entire CDR3 protein is CASSSGLAGEDTQYF. The chain joins TRBV5-1 to TRBJ2-3; TRBD2 agrees at 13 bases. The CDR3 end falls 3 residues outside the read, so it is completed with the germline J gene. V lost 3 bases, J lost 6 bases, and 4 bases stayed unmatched. This CDR3 region has 15 residues. Germline CDR1 is SGHRS and CDR2 is YFSETQ.

This clone showed up many times. Read coverage stops 3 residues before the CDR3 terminus; the germline J gene supplies the remainder. The V and J genes are TRBV20-1 and TRBJ1-2, with 10 positions matching TRBD1. CDR1 is DFQATT, CDR2 SNEGSKA, per germline (reference sequence). The junction had 14 bases not matched to a gene; V was cut back by 3 bases and J by 7 bases. The CDR3 consists of 16 residues. Incomplete CDR3 DNA: TGCAGTGCTAGCCTCTCCGGGACAGGGGCCTATTTTGGC. Its protein product is CSASLSGTGAYFG. The complete CDR3 sequence is CSASLSGTGAYFGYTF.